The table lists the clone carrying this T cell receptor (beta chain) with a count of one. Its specificity is unknown. The data derive from a study of cytomegalovirus exposure and HLA in healthy donors. V was clipped by 1 base and J by 9 bases; unmatched bases: 6. The germline CDR1 and CDR2 sequences are LGHNA and YSLEER. This CDR3 has 15 amino acids. The PCR had 60 Vbeta and 13 Jbeta primers. Assay used: immunoSEQ multiplex PCR; TCRdb lists only in-frame clones, some missing. The sample holds 100,000 to 150,000 clones, about three quarters seen once. Findings of the study overall: Using a false discovery rate of 0.05, a later analysis showed that about 16,000 TCR beta sequences were associated with HLA alleles. Indistinguishable V segments, including TRBV6-2 and TRBV6-3, were excluded. V- and J-gene trimming of TCR beta was linked (in a later analysis) to a missense DCLRE1C variant. The authors later found HLA-associated TCR beta chains more clonally expanded than equally common others.

The receptor was isolated from a man between 25 and 39 years old in good health and CMV-seronegative. The rearrangement uses TRBV4-3 and TRBJ2-4; 10 nucleotides line up with TRBD1. The sample consisted of PBMCs. CDR3 sequence: CASSQGDRGEGIQYF. The CDR3 DNA reads as TGCGCCAGCAGCCAAGGGGACAGGGGAGAGGGCATTCAGTACTTC.